The 6 T cell receptor beta chains below were found in one sample sequenced in a study of cytomegalovirus exposure and HLA in healthy donors. Researchers ran the PCR with 60 Vbeta and 13 Jbeta primers. Using immunoSEQ multiplex PCR, the repertoire was profiled, and TCRdb retains in-frame clones only, with some absent. The sample contains approximately 84,000 clones, 70% to 85% of which appear only once. Sequencing input: PBMCs. The receptors shown here come from a man aged 35 to 55 in good health and CMV-seropositive.

This CDR3 is CASSSGHTGELFF. The CDR3, as DNA: TGTGCCAGCAGCAGCGGGCACACCGGGGAGCTGTTTTTT. The J gene is TRBJ2-2, the V gene TRBV7-2, with D perhaps TRBD2 (6 bases). Trimming shortened V by 5 bases and J by 3 bases, and 7 bases separated the two germline ends. The V gene's germline CDR1 is SGHTA and CDR2 FQGNSA. The CDR3 consists of 13 residues.

The genes are TRBV30 and TRBJ1-3; D not certain. CDR1 and CDR2 from the germline V gene are GTSNPN and SVGIG (reference sequence). V shed 5 bases and J shed 0 bases, with 11 bases lying between them. This CDR3 spans 14 amino acids. CDR3 sequence reads: CAWGLDSSGNTIYF. The CDR3 region has the DNA TGTGCCTGGGGGCTGGACTCCTCTGGAAACACCATATATTTT.

Comments on this clone: The sample contains more than one DNA sequence encoding this CDR3. The genes are TRBV28 and TRBJ2-2, with TRBD2 matching 8 bases. Germline V gene sequence: CDR1 MDHEN, CDR2 SYDVKM. The CDR3 length is 14 residues. The trim removed 3 bases at V and 5 bases at J, leaving 2 bases unmatched. Here the CDR3 DNA reads TGTGCCAGCAGTTTCCGGGGGGGGACCGGGGAGCTGTTTTTT. Amino acid sequence: CASSFRGGTGELFF.

This clone was seen once. Here the CDR3 reads CASGTGDSPLHF. The CDR3 DNA reads as TGTGCCAGTGGGACAGGGGACTCACCCCTCCACTTT. This chain links TRBV28 with TRBJ1-6; the match to TRBD1 covers 10 bases. This CDR3 has 12 residues. After removal of 9 bases from V and 10 bases from J, the junction contained 3 bases not matched to a gene. The V gene's germline CDR1 is MDHEN and CDR2 SYDVKM. The whole variable domain, filled in from reference TRBV28 and TRBJ1-6, reads DVKVTQSSRYLVKRTGEKVFLECVQDMDHENMFWYRQDPGLGLRLIYFSYDVKMKEKGDIPEGYSVSREKKERFSLILESASTNQTSMYLCASGTGDSPLHFGNGTRLTVT.

The chain combines TRBV5-4 with TRBJ2-5, with D possibly being TRBD2 (5 bases). This CDR3 is 12 amino acids long. Deletions cut 2 bases from V and 5 bases from J, with 7 bases between. Germline V gene sequence: CDR1 SGHNT, CDR2 YYREEE (reference sequence). The CDR3 loop is CASSFRGETQYF. The CDR3 region has the DNA TGTGCCAGCAGCTTCCGCGGGGAGACCCAGTACTTC.

This clone turned up a few times. The chain links TRBV29-1 to TRBJ2-1; 11 bases match TRBD1. The germline CDR1 and CDR2 sequences are SQVTM and ANQGSEA. CDR3 length: 16 amino acids. The trim removed 7 bases at V and 4 bases at J, leaving 12 bases unmatched. The CDR3 region has the DNA TGCAGCGCAACCTTCCCGGGACAGGGGGTTTACAATGAGCAGTTCTTC. The encoded protein is CSATFPGQGVYNEQFF.